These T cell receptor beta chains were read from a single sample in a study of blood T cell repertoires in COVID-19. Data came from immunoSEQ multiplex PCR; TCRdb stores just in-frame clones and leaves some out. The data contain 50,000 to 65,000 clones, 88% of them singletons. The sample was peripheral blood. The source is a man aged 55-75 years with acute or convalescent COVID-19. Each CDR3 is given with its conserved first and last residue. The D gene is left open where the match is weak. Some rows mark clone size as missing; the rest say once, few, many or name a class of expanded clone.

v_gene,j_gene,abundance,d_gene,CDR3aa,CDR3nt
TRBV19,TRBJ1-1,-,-,CASSWAEGAEAFF,TGTGCCAGTAGTTGGGCTGAGGGGGCTGAAGCTTTCTTT
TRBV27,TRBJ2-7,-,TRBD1,CASSLLGQGPYEQYF,TGTGCCAGCAGTTTATTGGGACAGGGGCCCTACGAGCAGTACTTC
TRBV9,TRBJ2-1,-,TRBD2,CASSVRGGDRDYNEQFF,TGTGCCAGCAGCGTCCGGGGGGGAGACCGAGACTACAATGAGCAGTTCTTC
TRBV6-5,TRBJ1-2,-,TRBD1,CASTAPGTGYGYTF,TGTGCCAGCACCGCCCCCGGGACAGGGTATGGCTACACCTTC
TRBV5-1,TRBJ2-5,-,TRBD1,CASSTRGLETQYF,TGCGCCAGCAGTACGAGGGGGCTGGAGACCCAGTACTTC
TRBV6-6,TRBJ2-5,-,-,CASSYSTAQETQYF,TGTGCCAGCAGTTACTCGACAGCCCAAGAGACCCAGTACTTC
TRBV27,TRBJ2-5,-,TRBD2,CASRRLAGGVQETQYF,TGTGCCAGCAGGAGACTAGCGGGAGGGGTCCAAGAGACCCAGTACTTC
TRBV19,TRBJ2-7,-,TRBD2,CASREQGLASYEQYF,TGTGCCAGTAGGGAGCAAGGACTAGCATCCTACGAGCAGTACTTC
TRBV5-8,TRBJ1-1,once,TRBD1,CASSFRDRGRETEAFF,TGTGCCAGCAGCTTCCGGGACAGGGGGCGGGAGACTGAAGCTTTCTTT
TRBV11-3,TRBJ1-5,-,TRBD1,CASSLDGQAYSNQPQHF,TGTGCCAGCAGCTTAGATGGACAGGCCTATAGCAATCAGCCCCAGCATTTT
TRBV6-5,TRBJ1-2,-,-,CASSHRVGGYTF,TGTGCCAGCAGTCACAGGGTGGGAGGCTACACCTTC
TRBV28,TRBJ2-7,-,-,CASSLARGTGWEQYF,TGTGCCAGCAGTTTAGCCAGGGGCACCGGTTGGGAGCAGTACTTC
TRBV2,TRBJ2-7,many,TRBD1,CASKDDRDKQYF,TGTGCCAGCAAGGACGACAGGGACAAGCAGTACTTC
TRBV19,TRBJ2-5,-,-,CASSTGGGRQETQYF,TGTGCCAGTAGTACCGGCGGAGGACGCCAAGAGACCCAGTACTTC
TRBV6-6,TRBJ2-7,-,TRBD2,CASSYSRGAYEQYF,TGTGCCAGCAGTTACTCCCGGGGGGCCTACGAGCAGTACTTC
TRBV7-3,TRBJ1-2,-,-,CASPRQRNSYGYTF,TGTGCCAGCCCCCGACAGCGAAACTCGTATGGCTACACCTTC
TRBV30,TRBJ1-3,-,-,CAWSLGVGNTIYF,TGTGCCTGGAGTCTAGGGGTCGGAAACACCATATATTTT
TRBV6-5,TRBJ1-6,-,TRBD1,CATRQAQGDNSPLHF,TGTGCCACCCGACAGGCCCAGGGGGATAATTCACCCCTCCACTTT
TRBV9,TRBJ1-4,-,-,CASSDSSTNEKLFF,TGTGCCAGCAGCGATTCTTCAACTAATGAAAAACTGTTTTTT
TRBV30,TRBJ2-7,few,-,CAWMVASPPYEQYF,TGTGCCTGGATGGTGGCTAGCCCGCCCTACGAGCAGTACTTC
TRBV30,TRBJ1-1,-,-,CAWSALRGPNTEAFF,TGTGCCTGGAGTGCCTTGAGAGGGCCGAACACTGAAGCTTTCTTT
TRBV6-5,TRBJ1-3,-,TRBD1,CASSPGTGMGNTIYF,TGTGCCAGCAGCCCGGGGACAGGGATGGGAAACACCATATATTTT
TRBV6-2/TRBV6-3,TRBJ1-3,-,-,CASSPPQFSGNTIYF,TGTGCCAGCAGCCCACCACAGTTTTCTGGAAACACCATATATTTT
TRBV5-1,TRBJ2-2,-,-,CASSSDGGTGELFF,TGCGCCAGCAGTTCAGACGGCGGCACCGGGGAGCTGTTTTTT
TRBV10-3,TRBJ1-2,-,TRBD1,CAISKGAWYGYTF,TGTGCCATCAGCAAGGGGGCGTGGTATGGCTACACCTTC
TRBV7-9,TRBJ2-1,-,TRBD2,CASSLRTSGSKNEQFF,TGTGCCAGCAGCTTACGGACTAGCGGGAGCAAGAATGAGCAGTTCTTC
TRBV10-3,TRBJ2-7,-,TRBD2,CAISESPSGISEQYF,TGTGCCATCAGTGAGTCGCCTAGCGGGATCAGCGAGCAGTACTTC
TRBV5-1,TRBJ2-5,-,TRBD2,CASSLEGLAGGETQYF,TGCGCCAGCAGCTTGGAGGGACTAGCGGGAGGAGAGACCCAGTACTTC
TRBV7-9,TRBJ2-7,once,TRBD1,CASSFQPGLQGVYEQYF,TGTGCCAGCAGCTTCCAACCTGGGCTCCAGGGGGTCTACGAGCAGTACTTC
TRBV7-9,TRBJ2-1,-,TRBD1,CASSPGTGLNEQFF,TGTGCCAGCTCCCCCGGGACAGGGTTGAATGAGCAGTTCTTC
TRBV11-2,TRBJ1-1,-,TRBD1,CASSFQGASTEAFF,TGTGCCAGCAGCTTTCAGGGGGCGAGCACTGAAGCTTTCTTT
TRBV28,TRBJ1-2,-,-,CASSLAVWYGYTF,TGTGCCAGCAGTTTGGCGGTTTGGTATGGCTACACCTTC
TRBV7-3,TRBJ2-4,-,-,CASSLSGSKNIQYF,TGTGCCAGCAGCTTATCAGGAAGCAAAAACATTCAGTACTTC
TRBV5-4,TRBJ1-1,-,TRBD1,CASSSGQGYTEAFF,TGTGCCAGCAGCTCCGGACAGGGGTACACTGAAGCTTTCTTT
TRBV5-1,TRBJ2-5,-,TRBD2,CASSPTSGRGETQYF,TGCGCCAGCAGCCCGACTAGCGGGAGAGGGGAGACCCAGTACTTC
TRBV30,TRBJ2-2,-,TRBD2,CAWSGLAGASNTGELFF,TGTGCCTGGAGTGGCCTAGCGGGAGCTTCGAACACCGGGGAGCTGTTTTTT
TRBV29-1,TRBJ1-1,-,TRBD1,CSGLARQGINTEAFF,TGCAGCGGATTAGCTAGACAGGGAATTAACACTGAAGCTTTCTTT
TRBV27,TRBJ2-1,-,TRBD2,CASSLSASSGIRNEQFF,TGTGCCAGCAGTTTATCCGCCTCTAGCGGGATACGCAATGAGCAGTTCTTC
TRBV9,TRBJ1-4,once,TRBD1,CASSGQGWTNEKLFF,TGTGCCAGCAGCGGACAGGGGTGGACTAATGAAAAACTGTTTTTT
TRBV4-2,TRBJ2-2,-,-,CASSRDLNTGELFF,TGTGCCAGCAGCCGTGACTTGAACACCGGGGAGCTGTTTTTT
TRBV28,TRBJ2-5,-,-,CASSSDYAQYF,TGTGCCAGCAGCTCAGACTATGCCCAGTACTTC
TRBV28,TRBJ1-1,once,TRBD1,CASSFRTGRNTEAFF,TGTGCCAGCAGTTTCCGGACAGGCAGAAACACTGAAGCTTTCTTT
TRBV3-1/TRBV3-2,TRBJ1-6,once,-,CASSLQGNNSPLHF,TGTGCCAGCAGCCTACAGGGTAACAATTCACCCCTCCACTTT
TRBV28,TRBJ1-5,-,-,CASSFPREGQPQHF,TGTGCCAGCAGTTTCCCCAGGGAGGGTCAGCCCCAGCATTTT
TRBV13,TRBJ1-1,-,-,CASSFGESTEAFF,TGTGCCAGCAGCTTCGGGGAGAGCACTGAAGCTTTCTTT
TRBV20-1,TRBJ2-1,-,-,CSAARGNEQFF,TGCAGTGCCGCTCGGGGCAATGAGCAGTTCTTC
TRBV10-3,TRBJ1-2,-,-,CAITAKGGNYGYTF,TGTGCCATCACGGCTAAAGGGGGAAACTATGGCTACACCTTC
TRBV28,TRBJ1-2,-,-,CASSLRAGGYTF,TGTGCCAGCAGTTTGAGGGCGGGCGGCTACACCTTC
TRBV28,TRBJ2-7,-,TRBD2,CASSLAGGTNYEQYF,TGTGCCAGCAGTCTAGCGGGAGGAACGAACTACGAGCAGTACTTC
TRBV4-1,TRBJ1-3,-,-,CASSQEGLSVSSGNTIYF,TGCGCCAGCAGCCAAGAAGGACTATCGGTGAGCTCTGGAAACACCATATATTTT
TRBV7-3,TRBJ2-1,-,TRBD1,CASSQNRDSYEQFF,TGTGCCAGCAGCCAAAATAGGGACAGCTATGAGCAGTTCTTC